The rows below give T cell receptor beta chains drawn from one sample of a study of neurological immune-mediated disorders. TCRdb re-called the 5' RACE reads with MiXCR, one entry per CDR3 protein. The repertoire holds about 29,000 distinct CDR3 sequences, with around an eighth as singletons. Sequences were obtained from PBMCs. These receptors were obtained from a woman aged 55-70 years in good health. Both conserved end residues are part of each CDR3. Each record gives: clone size, J gene, V gene, CDR3 length, D gene, CDR3 protein, CDR3 DNA. D genes are given only for firm matches. Some rows have no size entry. The others give once, few or many, or a class for an expanded clone.

few	TRBJ1-4	TRBV5-5	14	-	CATRQDLANEKLFF	TGTGCCACACGACAGGATTTGGCTAATGAAAAACTGTTTTTT
many	TRBJ2-1	TRBV7-2	14	-	CASSPGRRDNEQFF	TGTGCCAGCAGCCCGGGACGGAGGGATAATGAGCAGTTCTTC
many	TRBJ1-1	TRBV29-1	13	-	CSVGGGPGTEAFF	TGCAGCGTCGGGGGGGGGCCGGGCACTGAAGCTTTCTTT
many	TRBJ2-5	TRBV29-1	15	-	CSVEDGVATGETQYF	TGCAGCGTTGAAGACGGGGTGGCGACGGGGGAGACCCAGTACTTC
many	TRBJ1-2	TRBV5-1	13	TRBD1	CASRDRDDYGYTF	TGCGCCAGCAGGGACAGGGATGACTATGGCTACACCTTC
many	TRBJ2-7	TRBV2	15	-	CASSEGPLAVAEQYF	TGTGCCAGCAGTGAAGGTCCACTAGCCGTCGCCGAGCAGTACTTC
many	TRBJ2-4	TRBV5-1	17	-	CASSPVTGSLAKNIQYF	TGCGCCAGCAGCCCCGTTACGGGCTCCCTAGCCAAAAACATTCAGTACTTC
many	TRBJ1-2	TRBV7-9	15	-	CASSFSTYQDYGYTF	TGTGCCAGCAGCTTCTCAACTTACCAAGACTATGGCTACACCTTC
many	TRBJ1-2	TRBV19	15	-	CASSTPGGANYGYTF	TGTGCCAGTAGTACCCCCGGGGGGGCTAACTATGGCTACACCTTC
many	TRBJ1-1	TRBV6-2/TRBV6-3	13	TRBD1	CASRGTGEPEAFF	TGTGCCAGCAGGGGGACAGGGGAACCTGAAGCTTTCTTT
-	TRBJ1-6	TRBV20-1	13	-	CSPVGQNNSPLHF	TGCAGCCCCGTCGGGCAGAATAATTCACCCCTCCACTTT
many	TRBJ2-3	TRBV7-2	16	TRBD2	CASSLERGASRDTQYF	TGTGCCAGCAGCTTAGAGCGGGGGGCCTCTAGAGATACGCAGTATTTT
many	TRBJ2-3	TRBV4-3	18	TRBD2	CASSQERLAGGFRDTQYF	TGCGCCAGCAGCCAGGAGAGACTAGCGGGGGGCTTCCGGGATACGCAGTATTTT
many	TRBJ2-2	TRBV20-1	15	TRBD1	CSAFGQGGDAGELFF	TGCAGTGCTTTCGGACAGGGCGGGGACGCCGGGGAGCTGTTTTTT
many	TRBJ2-3	TRBV20-1	16	TRBD2	CSARGLAGGSTDTQYF	TGCAGTGCCAGGGGACTAGCGGGGGGAAGCACAGATACGCAGTATTTT
many	TRBJ2-5	TRBV6-5	14	TRBD1	CASSHQQGAETQYF	TGTGCCAGCAGTCACCAACAGGGGGCGGAGACCCAGTACTTC
many	TRBJ2-3	TRBV29-1	12	-	CSVGQGTDTQYF	TGCAGCGTTGGGCAGGGAACAGATACGCAGTATTTT
many	TRBJ2-3	TRBV7-2	15	TRBD1	CASSPRQGRSDTQYF	TGTGCCAGCAGCCCCCGACAGGGGAGGTCAGATACGCAGTATTTT
many	TRBJ2-3	TRBV3-1	14	TRBD1	CASSLTGGTDTQYF	TGTGCCAGCAGCCTGACAGGGGGAACAGATACGCAGTATTTT
few	TRBJ2-7	TRBV5-5	14	-	CASSLERYTYEQYF	TGTGCCAGCAGCTTGGAGCGGTACACCTACGAGCAGTACTTC
-	TRBJ2-5	TRBV5-1	12	-	CANSEVLETQYF	TGTGCCAACAGCGAGGTGTTAGAGACCCAGTACTTC
many	TRBJ2-7	TRBV27	14	-	CASSLGQSPYEQYF	TGTGCCAGCAGTTTAGGGCAATCTCCCTACGAGCAGTACTTC
medium-sized	TRBJ1-5	TRBV7-8	16	TRBD1	CASSLGTGGLNQPQHF	TGTGCCAGCAGCTTGGGTACAGGGGGGCTTAATCAGCCCCAGCATTTT
many	TRBJ1-2	TRBV7-2	13	-	CASSLGPTYGYTF	TGTGCCAGCAGCTTAGGGCCGACCTATGGCTACACCTTC
many	TRBJ2-1	TRBV4-3	16	TRBD2	CASSQDREALGNEQFF	TGCGCCAGCAGCCAAGATCGGGAGGCCCTCGGCAATGAGCAGTTCTTC
many	TRBJ1-1	TRBV20-1	14	-	CSASEGRLNTEAFF	TGCAGTGCTTCGGAGGGACGGTTGAACACTGAAGCTTTCTTT
many	TRBJ2-5	TRBV5-1	17	-	CASSLSGSGLPSETQYF	TGCGCCAGCAGCTTAAGTGGTAGTGGGCTGCCCTCGGAGACCCAGTACTTC
many	TRBJ1-4	TRBV10-2	15	TRBD1	CASRLTGATNEKLFF	TGCGCCAGCAGACTTACAGGGGCAACTAATGAAAAACTGTTTTTT
many	TRBJ2-5	TRBV3-1	17	TRBD2	CASSQDQLAGIQETQYF	TGTGCCAGCAGCCAAGATCAGCTAGCGGGGATCCAAGAGACCCAGTACTTC
medium-sized	TRBJ1-2	TRBV5-1	15	-	CASSLDFWGTYGYTF	TGCGCCAGCAGCTTGGATTTTTGGGGTACCTATGGCTACACCTTC
many	TRBJ2-3	TRBV5-1	16	-	CASSPWGGMGTDTQYF	TGCGCCAGCAGCCCGTGGGGGGGCATGGGCACAGATACGCAGTATTTT
many	TRBJ1-2	TRBV2	11	-	CASSLGQSRTF	TGTGCCAGCAGTTTAGGACAGTCACGTACCTTC
-	TRBJ2-7	TRBV6-5	13	TRBD2	CASCYSGGYEQYF	TGTGCTAGCTGTTACTCGGGGGGCTACGAGCAGTACTTC
many	TRBJ2-5	TRBV9	14	TRBD2	CASSTAGGQETQYF	TGTGCCAGCAGCACCGCGGGGGGGCAAGAGACCCAGTACTTC
-	TRBJ2-5	TRBV18	15	TRBD1	CASSPSGTGGETQYF	TGTGCCAGCTCTCCCTCCGGGACAGGCGGGGAGACCCAGTACTTC
many	TRBJ2-3	TRBV28	15	-	CASSLPSELTDTQYF	TGTGCCAGCAGTCTACCTAGCGAGCTCACAGATACGCAGTATTTT
many	TRBJ1-2	TRBV4-3	14	-	CASSPPQALGGYTF	TGCGCCAGCAGCCCCCCCCAGGCCCTCGGTGGCTACACCTTC
many	TRBJ2-2	TRBV6-6	13	-	CASSWREGGELFF	TGTGCCAGCAGTTGGCGGGAAGGCGGGGAGCTGTTTTTT
many	TRBJ2-1	TRBV7-3	15	TRBD2	CASSLRTSGRSEQFF	TGTGCCAGCAGCCTCAGGACTAGCGGGAGATCTGAGCAGTTCTTC
many	TRBJ1-5	TRBV20-1	15	-	CSARPLGVRNQPQHF	TGCAGTGCTAGGCCTTTAGGGGTTCGAAATCAGCCCCAGCATTTT
many	TRBJ2-7	TRBV12-3/TRBV12-4	11	-	CASSYNYEQYF	TGTGCCAGCAGTTATAACTACGAGCAGTACTTC
many	TRBJ2-7	TRBV29-1	11	-	CSVRGSYEQYF	TGCAGCGTTCGAGGGTCCTACGAGCAGTACTTC
-	TRBJ1-2	TRBV7-6	15	TRBD1	CASSLEETGARGYTF	TGTGCCAGCAGCTTAGAGGAGACAGGGGCTAGGGGCTACACCTTC
many	TRBJ2-2	TRBV20-1	16	TRBD1	CSATDSGTGLTGELFF	TGCAGTGCTACCGATTCCGGGACAGGGCTAACCGGGGAGCTGTTTTTT
once	TRBJ1-2	TRBV12-3/TRBV12-4	15	TRBD1	CASSLRQGSNYGYTF	TGTGCCAGCAGTTTGCGACAGGGCTCTAACTATGGCTACACCTTC
-	TRBJ2-5	TRBV5-6	14	-	CASSLFGIQETQYF	TGTGCAAGCAGCTTGTTCGGGATCCAAGAGACCCAGTACTTC
many	TRBJ2-5	TRBV14	18	TRBD1	CASSAHGTGVYREETQYF	TGTGCCAGCAGCGCCCACGGGACAGGGGTTTATAGGGAAGAGACCCAGTACTTC
many	TRBJ1-1	TRBV20-1	13	-	CSASAGGDTEAFF	TGCAGTGCTTCGGCGGGGGGAGACACTGAAGCTTTCTTT
many	TRBJ1-1	TRBV5-4	12	-	CASSQVNTEAFF	TGTGCCAGCAGCCAGGTTAACACTGAAGCTTTCTTT
many	TRBJ2-2	TRBV5-1	15	TRBD1	CASSKGQGYTGELFF	TGCGCCAGCAGCAAGGGACAGGGTTATACCGGGGAGCTGTTTTTT
many	TRBJ2-4	TRBV27	15	-	CASSSARIAKNIQYF	TGTGCCAGCAGTTCGGCAAGGATAGCCAAAAACATTCAGTACTTC
many	TRBJ1-1	TRBV7-2	14	-	CASSLRSTPAEAFF	TGTGCCAGCAGCTTAAGATCCACCCCAGCTGAAGCTTTCTTT
many	TRBJ2-6	TRBV19	15	-	CASSIEGSGANVLTF	TGTGCCAGTAGTATTGAGGGAAGTGGGGCCAACGTCCTGACTTTC
many	TRBJ2-7	TRBV5-1	14	-	CASSLSPGAIEQYF	TGCGCCAGCAGCTTGTCTCCGGGGGCGATCGAGCAGTACTTC
many	TRBJ2-7	TRBV5-6	14	-	CASSLEGPHYEQYF	TGTGCCAGCAGCTTGGAGGGACCCCACTACGAGCAGTACTTC
many	TRBJ1-4	TRBV6-5	13	-	CAIPSTTNEKLFF	TGTGCCATTCCTAGTACAACTAATGAAAAACTGTTTTTT
once	TRBJ1-1	TRBV10-3	15	-	CAISDLSGRYAEAFF	TGTGCCATCAGTGATTTGTCTGGGAGATACGCTGAAGCTTTCTTT
many	TRBJ1-2	TRBV10-3	13	-	CAISGQQNYGYTF	TGTGCCATCAGTGGGCAGCAGAACTATGGCTACACCTTC
many	TRBJ2-5	TRBV5-6	16	TRBD1	CASSLSGTAIQETQYF	TGTGCCAGCAGCTTGTCCGGGACAGCGATACAAGAGACCCAGTACTTC